A selection of T cell receptor beta chains follows, all from one sample in a study of OX40 agonist ivuxolimab in advanced cancers. Repertoires were generated with immunoSEQ multiplex PCR, while TCRdb's copy carries only in-frame clones and drops some. This table has tens of thousands of clones, about 90% appearing once. The sequencing here drew on CD4+ or CD8+ T cells sorted from blood, taken in a trial of the OX40 agonist ivuxolimab. Receptor source: an adult with an advanced solid tumor such as melanoma, head and neck, liver or kidney cancer. Each CDR3 is given with its conserved first and last residue. The order of the fields is CDR3 DNA, CDR3 protein, V gene, clone size, D gene, CDR3 length, J gene. A D gene is named only where the DNA matches it firmly. Clone size appears in some rows only: once, few, many, or a class for an expanded clone.

CDR3nt: TGCGCCAGCAGCCGCCTGCCGGTCGATATCGTTTTGGGGACTCGCACTAATGAAAAACTGTTTTTT
CDR3aa: CASSRLPVDIVLGTRTNEKLFF
v_gene: TRBV4-1
abundance: NA
d_gene: NA
len: 22
j_gene: TRBJ1-4

CDR3nt: TGTGCCAGCTGCATCTCGACAGGGGACACCCTCCACTTT
CDR3aa: CASCISTGDTLHF
v_gene: TRBV7-9
abundance: few
d_gene: TRBD1
len: 13
j_gene: TRBJ1-6

CDR3nt: TGTGCCAGCAGCATTAGGAAGGGGCGGATCTACACCTTC
CDR3aa: CASSIRKGRIYTF
v_gene: TRBV28
abundance: NA
d_gene: NA
len: 13
j_gene: TRBJ1-2

CDR3nt: TGTGCCAGCAGTGACGGGTTTCGGGGCTACACCTTC
CDR3aa: CASSDGFRGYTF
v_gene: TRBV6-1
abundance: NA
d_gene: NA
len: 12
j_gene: TRBJ1-2

CDR3nt: TGTGCCAGTAGTATGAGGAAACAGTACTATGGCTACACCTTC
CDR3aa: CASSMRKQYYGYTF
v_gene: TRBV19
abundance: NA
d_gene: NA
len: 14
j_gene: TRBJ1-2

CDR3nt: TGTGCCATCAGTGAGGCGGGAGAGACCCAGTACTTC
CDR3aa: CAISEAGETQYF
v_gene: TRBV10-3
abundance: NA
d_gene: NA
len: 12
j_gene: TRBJ2-5

CDR3nt: TGTGCCAGCAGTGTTGGAATTTATCAGCCCCAGCATTTT
CDR3aa: CASSVGIYQPQHF
v_gene: TRBV2
abundance: NA
d_gene: NA
len: 13
j_gene: TRBJ1-5

CDR3nt: TGCGCCAGCAGCTTGGTAGGACAGGGCTTAACTGAAGCTTTCTTT
CDR3aa: CASSLVGQGLTEAFF
v_gene: TRBV5-1
abundance: NA
d_gene: TRBD1
len: 15
j_gene: TRBJ1-1

CDR3nt: TGTGCCAGCAGGCCGATCTCGGCCCCTGGTACGGATTCACCCCTCCACTTT
CDR3aa: CASRPISAPGTDSPLHF
v_gene: TRBV11-2
abundance: NA
d_gene: NA
len: 17
j_gene: TRBJ1-6

CDR3nt: TGCGCCAGCAGCGCGCCGGGACAGGGGACTAGCGGGGGTCTGGCCCAGTACTTC
CDR3aa: CASSAPGQGTSGGLAQYF
v_gene: TRBV5-1
abundance: NA
d_gene: TRBD2
len: 18
j_gene: TRBJ2-7

CDR3nt: TGTGCCAGCAGCGTAGCCCCACTGGGAGGAAACACCATATATTTT
CDR3aa: CASSVAPLGGNTIYF
v_gene: TRBV9
abundance: few
d_gene: NA
len: 15
j_gene: TRBJ1-3

CDR3nt: TGCGCCAGCAGCTTGGGTGGGGGATACAATGAGCAGTTCTTC
CDR3aa: CASSLGGGYNEQFF
v_gene: TRBV5-1
abundance: NA
d_gene: NA
len: 14
j_gene: TRBJ2-1

CDR3nt: TGTGCCAGCAGCTCAATAACGACAGGTTACTCTAATTCACCCCTCCACTTT
CDR3aa: CASSSITTGYSNSPLHF
v_gene: TRBV7-9
abundance: NA
d_gene: NA
len: 17
j_gene: TRBJ1-6

CDR3nt: TGTGCCAGCAAAAATCAAGGGAGGGAGTTTAATGAAAAACTGTTTTTT
CDR3aa: CASKNQGREFNEKLFF
v_gene: TRBV19
abundance: NA
d_gene: NA
len: 16
j_gene: TRBJ1-4

CDR3nt: TGCGCCAGCAGCTTGGTCCCAGGGGGCCTTGACACCATATATTTT
CDR3aa: CASSLVPGGLDTIYF
v_gene: TRBV5-1
abundance: NA
d_gene: TRBD1
len: 15
j_gene: TRBJ1-3

CDR3nt: TGTGCCAGTAGTATGTTGGGTTCTGTCTCCTACAATGAGCAGTTCTTC
CDR3aa: CASSMLGSVSYNEQFF
v_gene: TRBV19
abundance: NA
d_gene: NA
len: 16
j_gene: TRBJ2-1

CDR3nt: TGTGCCAGCTCACCAGAAGTAAAGGGGGAAGGTGGCGAGCAGTACTTC
CDR3aa: CASSPEVKGEGGEQYF
v_gene: TRBV18
abundance: NA
d_gene: NA
len: 16
j_gene: TRBJ2-7

CDR3nt: TGTGCCAGTAGTCCTGACAGGGGACTCGGTGGCTACACCTTC
CDR3aa: CASSPDRGLGGYTF
v_gene: TRBV19
abundance: NA
d_gene: TRBD1
len: 14
j_gene: TRBJ1-2

CDR3nt: TGTGCTAGTGGTGGGGACAGGGGAAGACATTTCTCTGGGGCCAACGTCCTGACTTTC
CDR3aa: CASGGDRGRHFSGANVLTF
v_gene: TRBV12-5
abundance: NA
d_gene: TRBD1
len: 19
j_gene: TRBJ2-6

CDR3nt: TGTGCCAGCAGCGTGGAAACCAATGAGCAGTTCTTC
CDR3aa: CASSVETNEQFF
v_gene: TRBV11-3
abundance: NA
d_gene: NA
len: 12
j_gene: TRBJ2-1

CDR3nt: TGTGCCAGCCGGACGAGCACCTACGAGCAGTACTTC
CDR3aa: CASRTSTYEQYF
v_gene: TRBV27
abundance: once
d_gene: NA
len: 12
j_gene: TRBJ2-7

CDR3nt: TGTGCCAGCAGTTACCGGCGGTCCTCCTACGAGCAGTACTTC
CDR3aa: CASSYRRSSYEQYF
v_gene: TRBV6-5
abundance: NA
d_gene: NA
len: 14
j_gene: TRBJ2-7

CDR3nt: TGTGCCAGCAGCTTCCGGGATACGCAGTATTTT
CDR3aa: CASSFRDTQYF
v_gene: TRBV27
abundance: NA
d_gene: NA
len: 11
j_gene: TRBJ2-3

CDR3nt: TGTGCCAGTAGTTCCGGGACCGCGAACTATGGCTACACCTTC
CDR3aa: CASSSGTANYGYTF
v_gene: TRBV19
abundance: NA
d_gene: NA
len: 14
j_gene: TRBJ1-2

CDR3nt: TGTGCCAGCAGCTTATCCCCAGGGGCCCAAGAGCAGTACTTC
CDR3aa: CASSLSPGAQEQYF
v_gene: TRBV7-3
abundance: NA
d_gene: NA
len: 14
j_gene: TRBJ2-7

CDR3nt: TGTGCCAGCAGTGAGGGCTGGGAAATGAGTCCCCTCCACTTT
CDR3aa: CASSEGWEMSPLHF
v_gene: TRBV2
abundance: NA
d_gene: NA
len: 14
j_gene: TRBJ1-6

CDR3nt: TGTGCCAGCTCCGACCGAACGACTACCCAGTACTTC
CDR3aa: CASSDRTTTQYF
v_gene: TRBV18
abundance: NA
d_gene: NA
len: 12
j_gene: TRBJ2-5

CDR3nt: TGCGCCAGCAGACCAATTTCTAGGGATAACTATGGCTACACCTTC
CDR3aa: CASRPISRDNYGYTF
v_gene: TRBV5-1
abundance: NA
d_gene: NA
len: 15
j_gene: TRBJ1-2

CDR3nt: TGTGCCAGCAGCTTCAGTAAAACAAACTATGGCTACACCTTC
CDR3aa: CASSFSKTNYGYTF
v_gene: TRBV6-5
abundance: NA
d_gene: NA
len: 14
j_gene: TRBJ1-2

CDR3nt: TGTGCCGCGACAGGGGGTCTAGCTAACTATGGCTACACCTTC
CDR3aa: CAATGGLANYGYTF
v_gene: TRBV6-5
abundance: NA
d_gene: TRBD1
len: 14
j_gene: TRBJ1-2

CDR3nt: TGTGCCAGCAGTTACTCGTGGGGCGACTATGGCTACACCTTC
CDR3aa: CASSYSWGDYGYTF
v_gene: TRBV6-5
abundance: NA
d_gene: NA
len: 14
j_gene: TRBJ1-2

CDR3nt: TGTGCCAGCAGCAGGACAGTCCTCGGATCTGGAAACACCATATATTTT
CDR3aa: CASSRTVLGSGNTIYF
v_gene: TRBV2
abundance: NA
d_gene: NA
len: 16
j_gene: TRBJ1-3

CDR3nt: TGTGCCAGTAGTATAGGAAAGGGTCCTTACTACGAGCAGTACTTC
CDR3aa: CASSIGKGPYYEQYF
v_gene: TRBV19
abundance: once
d_gene: NA
len: 15
j_gene: TRBJ2-7

CDR3nt: TGTGCCAGCAGCCAACAAGGGGATACGCAGTATTTT
CDR3aa: CASSQQGDTQYF
v_gene: TRBV5-6
abundance: NA
d_gene: NA
len: 12
j_gene: TRBJ2-3

CDR3nt: TGTGCCAGCAGCACCCGACAGGGGGCTCGGGATACGCAGTATTTT
CDR3aa: CASSTRQGARDTQYF
v_gene: TRBV2
abundance: NA
d_gene: TRBD1
len: 15
j_gene: TRBJ2-3